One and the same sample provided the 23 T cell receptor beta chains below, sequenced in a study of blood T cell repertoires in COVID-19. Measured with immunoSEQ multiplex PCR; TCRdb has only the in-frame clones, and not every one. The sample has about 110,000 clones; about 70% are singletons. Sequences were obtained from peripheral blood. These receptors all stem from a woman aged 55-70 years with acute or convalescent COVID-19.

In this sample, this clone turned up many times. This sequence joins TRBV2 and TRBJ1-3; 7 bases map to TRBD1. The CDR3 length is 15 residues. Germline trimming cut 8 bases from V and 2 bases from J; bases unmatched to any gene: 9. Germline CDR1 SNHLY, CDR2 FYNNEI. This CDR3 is CASSRGQQAGNTIYF. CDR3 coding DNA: TGTGCCAGCTCGAGGGGGCAACAAGCTGGAAACACCATATATTTT.

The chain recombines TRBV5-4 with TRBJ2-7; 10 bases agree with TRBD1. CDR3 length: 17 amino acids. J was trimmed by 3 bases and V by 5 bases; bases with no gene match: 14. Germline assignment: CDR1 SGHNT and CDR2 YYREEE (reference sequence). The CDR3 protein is CASSQQLRDRGIYEQYF. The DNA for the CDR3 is TGTGCCAGCAGTCAACAACTCCGGGACAGGGGTATCTACGAGCAGTACTTC.

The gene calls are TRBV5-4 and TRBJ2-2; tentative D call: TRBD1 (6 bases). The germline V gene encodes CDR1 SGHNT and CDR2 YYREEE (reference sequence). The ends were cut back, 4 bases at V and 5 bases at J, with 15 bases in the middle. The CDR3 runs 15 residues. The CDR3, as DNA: TGTGCCAGCAGCACCCGGGACACTGAAACCGGGGAGCTGTTTTTT. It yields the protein CASSTRDTETGELFF.

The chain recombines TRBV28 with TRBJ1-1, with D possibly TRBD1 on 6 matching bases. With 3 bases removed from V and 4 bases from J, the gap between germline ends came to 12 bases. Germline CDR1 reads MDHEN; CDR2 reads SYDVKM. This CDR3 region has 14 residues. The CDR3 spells CASSFLGAGTEAFF. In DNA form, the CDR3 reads TGTGCCAGCAGTTTCTTGGGGGCTGGCACTGAAGCTTTCTTT.

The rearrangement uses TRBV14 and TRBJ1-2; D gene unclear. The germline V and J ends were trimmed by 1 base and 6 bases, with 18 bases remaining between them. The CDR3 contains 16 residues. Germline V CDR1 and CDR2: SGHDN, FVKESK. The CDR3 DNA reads TGTGCCAGCAGCCAAGGTCGGCGTTTAAGCGTTGATGGCTACACCTTC. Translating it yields CASSQGRRLSVDGYTF.

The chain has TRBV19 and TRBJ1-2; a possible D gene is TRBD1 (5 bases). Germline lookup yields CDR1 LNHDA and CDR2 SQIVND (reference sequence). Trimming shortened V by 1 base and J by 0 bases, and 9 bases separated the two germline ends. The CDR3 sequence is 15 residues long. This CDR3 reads CASSIVSTANYGYTF. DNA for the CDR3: TGTGCCAGTAGTATAGTATCGACAGCTAACTATGGCTACACCTTC. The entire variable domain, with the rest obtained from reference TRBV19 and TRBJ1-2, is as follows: DGGITQSPKYLFRKEGQNVTLSCEQNLNHDAMYWYRQDPGQGLRLIYYSQIVNDFQKGDIAEGYSVSREKKESFPLTVTSAQKNPTAFYLCASSIVSTANYGYTFGSGTRLTVV.

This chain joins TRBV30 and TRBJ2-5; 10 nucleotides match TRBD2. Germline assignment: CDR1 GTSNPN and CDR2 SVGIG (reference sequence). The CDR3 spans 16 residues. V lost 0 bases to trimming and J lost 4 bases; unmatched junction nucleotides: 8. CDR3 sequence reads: CAWSVQSGGARETQYF. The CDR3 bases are TGTGCCTGGAGTGTACAAAGCGGGGGGGCGCGAGAGACCCAGTACTTC.

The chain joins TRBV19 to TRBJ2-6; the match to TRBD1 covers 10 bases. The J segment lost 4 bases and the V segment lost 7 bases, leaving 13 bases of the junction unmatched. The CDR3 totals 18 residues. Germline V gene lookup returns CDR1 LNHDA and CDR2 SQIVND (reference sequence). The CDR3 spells CASNKPGQGFSGANVLTF. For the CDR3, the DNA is TGTGCCAGTAATAAGCCGGGACAGGGGTTTTCAGGGGCCAACGTCCTGACTTTC.

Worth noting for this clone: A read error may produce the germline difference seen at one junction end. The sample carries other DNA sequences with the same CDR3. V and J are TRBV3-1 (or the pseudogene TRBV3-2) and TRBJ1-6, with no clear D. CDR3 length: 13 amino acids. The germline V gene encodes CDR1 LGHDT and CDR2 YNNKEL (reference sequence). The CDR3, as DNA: TGTGCCAGCAGCCCCGACGGGAATTCGCCCCTCCACTTT. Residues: CASSPDGNSPLHF.

The CDR3 DNA reads as TGTGCCTGGAGAGACAGGGGGCGCGGGCCTAATGAAAAACTGTTTTTT. Protein product: CAWRDRGRGPNEKLFF. The genes are TRBV30 and TRBJ1-4, with TRBD1 identical over 10 bases. This CDR3 is 16 amino acids long. Germline trimming cut 3 bases from V and 3 bases from J; bases unmatched to any gene: 7. CDR1 is GTSNPN and CDR2 is SVGIG in the germline V gene (reference sequence).

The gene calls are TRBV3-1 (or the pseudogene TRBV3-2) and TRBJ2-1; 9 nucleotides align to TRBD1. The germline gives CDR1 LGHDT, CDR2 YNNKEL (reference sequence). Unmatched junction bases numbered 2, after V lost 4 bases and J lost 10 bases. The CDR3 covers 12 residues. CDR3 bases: TGTGCCAGCAGCCCCACAGGGGGCGAGCAGTTCTTC. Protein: CASSPTGGEQFF.

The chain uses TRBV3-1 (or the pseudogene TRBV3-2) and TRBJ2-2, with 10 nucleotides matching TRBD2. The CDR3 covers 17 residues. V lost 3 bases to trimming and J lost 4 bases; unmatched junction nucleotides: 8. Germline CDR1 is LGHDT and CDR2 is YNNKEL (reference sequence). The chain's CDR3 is CASSHHQRGGPTGELFF. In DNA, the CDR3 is TGTGCCAGCAGCCACCATCAGCGGGGGGGCCCCACCGGGGAGCTGTTTTTT.

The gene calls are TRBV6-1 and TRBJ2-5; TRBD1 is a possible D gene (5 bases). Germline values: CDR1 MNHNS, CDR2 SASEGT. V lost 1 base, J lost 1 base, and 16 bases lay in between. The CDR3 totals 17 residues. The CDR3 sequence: CASSEVGATPVQETQYF. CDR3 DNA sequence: TGTGCCAGCAGTGAAGTTGGGGCAACCCCAGTCCAAGAGACCCAGTACTTC.

CDR3 DNA sequence: TGTGCCAGCAGCTTGGAAGACTGTCCCTCTGGAAACACCATATATTTT. Translation gives CASSLEDCPSGNTIYF. J is TRBJ1-3 and V is TRBV21-1. TRBV21-1 is flagged as a pseudogene. The CDR3 has 16 residues.

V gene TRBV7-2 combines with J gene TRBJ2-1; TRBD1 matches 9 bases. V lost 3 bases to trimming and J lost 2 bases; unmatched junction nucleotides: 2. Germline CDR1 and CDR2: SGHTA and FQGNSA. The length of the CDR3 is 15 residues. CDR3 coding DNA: TGTGCCAGCAGCTTTGGGACAGGGCCCTACAATGAGCAGTTCTTC. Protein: CASSFGTGPYNEQFF.

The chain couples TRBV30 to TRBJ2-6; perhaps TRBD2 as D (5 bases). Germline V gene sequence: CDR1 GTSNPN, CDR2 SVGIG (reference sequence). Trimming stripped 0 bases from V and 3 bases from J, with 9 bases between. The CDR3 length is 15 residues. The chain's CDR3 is CAWSVWGVGANVLTF. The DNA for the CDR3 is TGTGCCTGGAGTGTATGGGGAGTTGGGGCCAACGTCCTGACTTTC.

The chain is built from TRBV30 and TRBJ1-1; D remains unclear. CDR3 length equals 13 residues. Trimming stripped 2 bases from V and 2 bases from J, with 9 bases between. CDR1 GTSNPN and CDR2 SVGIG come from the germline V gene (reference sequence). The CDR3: CAWSSRRNTEAFF. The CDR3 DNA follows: TGTGCCTGGAGTTCCAGGCGAAACACTGAAGCTTTCTTT.

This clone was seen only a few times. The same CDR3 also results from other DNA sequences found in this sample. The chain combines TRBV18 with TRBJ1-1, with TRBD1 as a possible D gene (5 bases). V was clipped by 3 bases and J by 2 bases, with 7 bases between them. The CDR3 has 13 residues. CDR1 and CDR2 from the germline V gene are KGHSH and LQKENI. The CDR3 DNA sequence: TGTGCCAGCTCACCTCAGGGAAACACTGAAGCTTTCTTT. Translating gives CASSPQGNTEAFF.

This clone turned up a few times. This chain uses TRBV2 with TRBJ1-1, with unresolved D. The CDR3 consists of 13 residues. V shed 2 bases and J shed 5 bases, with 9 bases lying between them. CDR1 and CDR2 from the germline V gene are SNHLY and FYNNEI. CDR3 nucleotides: TGTGCCAGCAGTGAAAATGGAGAGACTGAAGCTTTCTTT. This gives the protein CASSENGETEAFF.

The CDR3 DNA reads TGTGCCAGCAGCTTAGCCTTCGACAGGGCCGATGGCTACACCTTC. This translates into CASSLAFDRADGYTF. The chain uses TRBV7-9 and TRBJ1-2; 7 nucleotides line up with TRBD1. Germline V gene data show CDR1 as SEHNR and CDR2 as FQNEAQ (reference sequence). The CDR3 contains 15 residues. Trimming took 0 bases from V and 6 from J; bases not matched to a gene: 7. The entire variable domain, with the rest obtained from reference TRBV7-9 and TRBJ1-2, is as follows: DTGVSQNPRHKITKRGQNVTFRCDPISEHNRLYWYRQTLGQGPEFLTYFQNEAQLEKSRLLSDRFSAERPKGSFSTLEIQRTEQGDSAMYLCASSLAFDRADGYTFGSGTRLTVV.

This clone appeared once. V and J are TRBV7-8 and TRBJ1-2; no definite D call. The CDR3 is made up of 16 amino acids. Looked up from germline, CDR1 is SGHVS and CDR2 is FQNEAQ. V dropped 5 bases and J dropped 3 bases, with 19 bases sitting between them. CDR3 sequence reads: CASSPHGRALDYGYTF. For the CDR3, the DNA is TGTGCCAGCAGCCCACATGGGAGGGCTCTGGACTATGGCTACACCTTC.

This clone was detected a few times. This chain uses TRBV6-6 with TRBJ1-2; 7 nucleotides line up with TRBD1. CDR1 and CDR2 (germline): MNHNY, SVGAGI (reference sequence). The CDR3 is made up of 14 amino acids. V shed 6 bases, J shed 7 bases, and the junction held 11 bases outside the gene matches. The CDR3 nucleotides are TGTGCCAGCAGATCCGGGACAGTGGTAGTTGGCTACACCTTC. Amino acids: CASRSGTVVVGYTF.

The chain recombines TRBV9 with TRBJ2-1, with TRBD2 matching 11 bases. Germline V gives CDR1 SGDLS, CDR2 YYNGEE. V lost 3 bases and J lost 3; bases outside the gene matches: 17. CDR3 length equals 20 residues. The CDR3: CASSATFIAGGFLDYNEQFF. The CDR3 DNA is TGTGCCAGCAGCGCCACTTTTATAGCGGGGGGGTTTCTGGACTACAATGAGCAGTTCTTC. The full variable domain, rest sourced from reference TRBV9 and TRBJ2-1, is DSGVTQTPKHLITATGQRVTLRCSPRSGDLSVYWYQQSLDQGLQFLIQYYNGEERAKGNILERFSAQQFPDLHSELNLSSLELGDSALYFCASSATFIAGGFLDYNEQFFGPGTRLTVL.